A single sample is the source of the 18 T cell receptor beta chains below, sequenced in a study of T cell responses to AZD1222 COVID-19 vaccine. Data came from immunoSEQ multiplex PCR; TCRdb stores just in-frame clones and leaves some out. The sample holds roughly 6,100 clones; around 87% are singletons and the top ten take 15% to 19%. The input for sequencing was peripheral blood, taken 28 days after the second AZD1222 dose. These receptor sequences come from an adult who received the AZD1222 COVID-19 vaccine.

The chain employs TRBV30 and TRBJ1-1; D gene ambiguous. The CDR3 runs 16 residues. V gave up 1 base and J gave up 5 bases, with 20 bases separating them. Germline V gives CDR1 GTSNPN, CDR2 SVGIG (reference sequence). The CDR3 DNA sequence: TGTGCCTGGAGTGCGCAGGAGGTAGACCTGAGGACTGAAGCTTTCTTT. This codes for CAWSAQEVDLRTEAFF.

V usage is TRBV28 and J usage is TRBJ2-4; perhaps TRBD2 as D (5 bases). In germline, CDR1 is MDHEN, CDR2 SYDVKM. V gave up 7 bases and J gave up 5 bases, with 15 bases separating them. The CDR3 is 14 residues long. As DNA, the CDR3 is TGTGCCAGCACCTCAGGAGGTTTACAAAACATTCAGTACTTC. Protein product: CASTSGGLQNIQYF.

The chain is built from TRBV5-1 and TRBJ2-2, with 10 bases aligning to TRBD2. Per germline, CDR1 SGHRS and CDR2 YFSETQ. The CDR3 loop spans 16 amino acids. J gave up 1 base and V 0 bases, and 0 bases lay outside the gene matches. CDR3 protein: CASSLGTSGNTGELFF. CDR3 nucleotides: TGCGCCAGCAGCTTGGGGACTAGCGGGAACACCGGGGAGCTGTTTTTT.

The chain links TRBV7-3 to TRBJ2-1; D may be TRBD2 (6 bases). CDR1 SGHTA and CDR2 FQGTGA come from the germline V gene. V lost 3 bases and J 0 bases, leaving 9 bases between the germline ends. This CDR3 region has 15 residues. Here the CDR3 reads CASSFGGNSYNEQFF. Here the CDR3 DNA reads TGTGCCAGCAGCTTTGGGGGGAACTCCTACAATGAGCAGTTCTTC.

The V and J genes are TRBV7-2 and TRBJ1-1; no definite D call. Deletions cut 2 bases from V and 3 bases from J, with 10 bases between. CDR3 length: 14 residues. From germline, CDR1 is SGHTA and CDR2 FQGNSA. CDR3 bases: TGTGCCAGCAGCTTATCGGGAGCTTACACTGAAGCTTTCTTT. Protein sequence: CASSLSGAYTEAFF.

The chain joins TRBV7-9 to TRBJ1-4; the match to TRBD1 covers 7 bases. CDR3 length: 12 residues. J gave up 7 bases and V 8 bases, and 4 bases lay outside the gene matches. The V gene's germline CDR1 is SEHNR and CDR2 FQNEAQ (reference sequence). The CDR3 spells CASEGAGEKLFF. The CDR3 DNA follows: TGTGCCAGCGAGGGGGCCGGTGAAAAACTGTTTTTT.

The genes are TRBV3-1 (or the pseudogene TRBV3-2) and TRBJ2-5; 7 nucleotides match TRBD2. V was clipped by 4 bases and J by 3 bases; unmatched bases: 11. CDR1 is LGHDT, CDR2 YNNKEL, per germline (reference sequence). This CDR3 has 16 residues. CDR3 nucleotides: TGTGCCAGCAGCCCCCGGGGGTGGCTAGCGGAAGAGACCCAGTACTTC. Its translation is CASSPRGWLAEETQYF.

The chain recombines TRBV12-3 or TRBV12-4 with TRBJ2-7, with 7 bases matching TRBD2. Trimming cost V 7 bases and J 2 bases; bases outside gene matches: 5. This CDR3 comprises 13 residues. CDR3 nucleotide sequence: TGTGCCAGCACCCGAAGCGGGACCTACGAGCAGTACTTC. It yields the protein CASTRSGTYEQYF.

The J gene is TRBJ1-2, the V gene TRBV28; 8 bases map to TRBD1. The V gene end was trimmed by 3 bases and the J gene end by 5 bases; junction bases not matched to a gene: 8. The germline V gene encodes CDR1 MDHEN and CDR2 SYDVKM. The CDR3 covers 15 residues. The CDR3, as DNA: TGTGCCAGCAGTTTGAGTGGCAGGGGGCCGTATGGCTACACCTTC. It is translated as CASSLSGRGPYGYTF.

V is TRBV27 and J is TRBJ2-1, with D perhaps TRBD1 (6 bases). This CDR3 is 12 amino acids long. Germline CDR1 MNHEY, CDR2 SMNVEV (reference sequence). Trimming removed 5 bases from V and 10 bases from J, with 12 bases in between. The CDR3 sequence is CASSVTGSEQFF. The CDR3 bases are TGTGCCAGCAGTGTAACAGGGAGCGAGCAGTTCTTC.

CDR3 amino acids: CASSQDGYQLGTQYF. The CDR3 region has the DNA TGCGCCAGCAGCCAAGATGGTTACCAATTAGGGACCCAGTACTTC. V gene TRBV4-1 combines with J gene TRBJ2-5; no clear D gene. Germline loops: CDR1 MGHRA, CDR2 YSYEKL. V lost 0 bases to trimming and J lost 7 bases, with 15 bases between them. This CDR3 is 15 amino acids long.

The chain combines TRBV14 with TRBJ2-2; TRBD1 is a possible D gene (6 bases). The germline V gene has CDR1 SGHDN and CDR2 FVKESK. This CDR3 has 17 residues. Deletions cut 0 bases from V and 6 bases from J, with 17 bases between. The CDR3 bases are TGTGCCAGCAGCCAAGAAAGTTACAGGGCTGAGGCCGGGGAGCTGTTTTTT. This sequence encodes CASSQESYRAEAGELFF. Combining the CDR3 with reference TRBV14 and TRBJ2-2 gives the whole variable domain EAGVTQFPSHSVIEKGQTVTLRCDPISGHDNLYWYRRVMGKEIKFLLHFVKESKQDESGMPNNRFLAERTGGTYSTLKVQPAELEDSGVYFCASSQESYRAEAGELFFGEGSRLTVL.

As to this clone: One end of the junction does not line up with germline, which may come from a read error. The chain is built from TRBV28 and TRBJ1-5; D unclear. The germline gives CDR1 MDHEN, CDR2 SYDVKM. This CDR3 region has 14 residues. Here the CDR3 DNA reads TGTGCCAGCAGTCAGGTTTATAGCAATCAGTCCCAGCATTTT. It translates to CASSQVYSNQSQHF.

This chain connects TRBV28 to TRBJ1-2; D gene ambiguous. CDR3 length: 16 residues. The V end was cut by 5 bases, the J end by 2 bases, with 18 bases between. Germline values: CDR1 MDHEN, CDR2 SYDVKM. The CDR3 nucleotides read TGTGCCAGCAGTCCTGCCTCTGCGACAACCAACTATGGCTACACCTTC. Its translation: CASSPASATTNYGYTF.

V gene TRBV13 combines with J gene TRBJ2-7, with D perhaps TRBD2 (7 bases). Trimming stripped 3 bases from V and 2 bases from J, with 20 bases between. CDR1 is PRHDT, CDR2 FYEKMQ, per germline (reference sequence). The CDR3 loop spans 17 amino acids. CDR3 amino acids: CASSFGLGAGATYEQYV. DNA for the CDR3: TGTGCCAGCAGCTTTGGCCTGGGGGCGGGAGCCACCTACGAGCAGTACGTC.

This CDR3 reads CASSFRDRGRNTQYF. CDR3 sequence (DNA): TGCGCCAGCAGCTTCCGTGACAGGGGGCGAAATACGCAGTATTTT. V and J are TRBV5-1 and TRBJ2-3, with 10 bases aligning to TRBD1. This CDR3 is 15 amino acids long. Losses at the gene ends were 2 bases for V and 7 bases for J; bases not matched to a gene: 7. In germline, CDR1 is SGHRS, CDR2 YFSETQ.

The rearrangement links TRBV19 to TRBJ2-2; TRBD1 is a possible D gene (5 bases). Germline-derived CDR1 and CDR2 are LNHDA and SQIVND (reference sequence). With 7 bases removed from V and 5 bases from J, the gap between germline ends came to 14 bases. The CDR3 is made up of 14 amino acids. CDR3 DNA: TGTGCCAGTAAACCCCGACAGATTACCGGGGAGCTGTTTTTT. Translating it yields CASKPRQITGELFF.

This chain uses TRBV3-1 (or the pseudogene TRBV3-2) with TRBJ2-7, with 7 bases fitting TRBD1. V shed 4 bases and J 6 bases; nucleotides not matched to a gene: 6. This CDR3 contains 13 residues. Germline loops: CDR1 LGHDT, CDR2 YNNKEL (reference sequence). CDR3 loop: CASSRRQGGEQYV. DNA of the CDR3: TGTGCCAGCAGCCGCCGACAGGGTGGCGAGCAGTACGTC.